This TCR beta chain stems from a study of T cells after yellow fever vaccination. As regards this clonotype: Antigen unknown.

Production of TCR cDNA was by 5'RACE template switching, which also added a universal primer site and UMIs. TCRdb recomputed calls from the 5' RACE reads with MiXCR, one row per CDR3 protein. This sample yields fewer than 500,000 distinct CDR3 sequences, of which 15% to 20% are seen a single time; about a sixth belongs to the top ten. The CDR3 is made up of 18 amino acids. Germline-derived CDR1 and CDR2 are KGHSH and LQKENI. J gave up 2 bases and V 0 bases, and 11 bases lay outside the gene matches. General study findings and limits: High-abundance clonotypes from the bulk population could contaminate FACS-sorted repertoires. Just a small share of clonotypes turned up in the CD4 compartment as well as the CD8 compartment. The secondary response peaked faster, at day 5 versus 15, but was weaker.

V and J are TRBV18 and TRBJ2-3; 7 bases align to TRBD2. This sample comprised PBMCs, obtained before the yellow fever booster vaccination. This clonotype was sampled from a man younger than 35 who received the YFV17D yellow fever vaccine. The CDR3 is CASSPPRSRGSTTDTQYF. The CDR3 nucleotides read TGTGCCAGCTCACCACCGCGGTCGCGGGGGTCGACCACAGATACGCAGTATTTT. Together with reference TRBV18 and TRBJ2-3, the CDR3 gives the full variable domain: NAGVMQNPRHLVRRRGQEARLRCSPMKGHSHVYWYRQLPEEGLKFMVYLQKENIIDESGMPKERFSAEFPKEGPSILRIQQVVRGDSAAYFCASSPPRSRGSTTDTQYFGPGTRLTVL.